This T cell receptor beta chain was sequenced for a study of blood T cell repertoires in COVID-19. The germline V gene encodes CDR1 GTSNPN and CDR2 SVGIG (reference sequence). The V gene end was trimmed by 5 bases and the J gene end by 8 bases; junction bases not matched to a gene: 13. The CDR3 has 14 residues. In the source study's methods: Reference gene primer amplification gave estimated nucleated cell counts. Here immunoSEQ multiplex PCR was the method, and the copy in TCRdb shows in-frame clones only, minus some. From that table come the V and J calls and clone size; the DNA was used to work out D and trimming. The data show roughly 120,000 clones, 70% to 80% seen once.

The V and J genes are TRBV30 and TRBJ2-3; 7 nucleotides line up with TRBD2. The sequenced sample was peripheral blood. This TCR was sampled from a man in his sixties or seventies with acute or convalescent COVID-19. CDR3 DNA: TGTGCCTGGGCCTGGGGAGGGTGGACCGGTACGCAGTATTTT. It yields the protein CAWAWGGWTGTQYF.